This TCR beta chain was captured by sequencing in a study of T-cell reconstitution after alpha-beta-depleted transplantation in children. V gave up 3 bases and J gave up 3 bases, with 7 bases separating them. The germline V gene encodes CDR1 SEHNR and CDR2 FQNEAQ (reference sequence). This CDR3 has 13 amino acids. The library targeted TCRbeta and was prepared with unique molecular identifiers. MiXCR, applied by TCRdb to the PCR reads, yields one record per CDR3 protein. The table shows some 550,000 distinct CDR3 sequences, with around 16% occurring only once. The table lists this clonotype with a few counts.

This sequence originates from a human donor who donated a stem cell graft to a child with acute lymphoblastic leukemia. This chain connects TRBV7-9 to TRBJ2-3; no clear D. Sequencing used PBMCs from the stem cell graft donor, obtained from the stem cell graft. In nucleotides, the CDR3 is TGTGCCAGCAGCTTGCCCATAACAGATACGCAGTATTTT. Translated, it gives CASSLPITDTQYF.